Detailed here is one T cell receptor (beta chain). The antigen remains unidentified. PCR was performed a second time for about 7 to 12 cycles using a sample-barcoded 5' primer and a J-beta primer mix. TCRdb analysed the 5' RACE reads with MiXCR anew, one entry per CDR3 protein. The table includes 1.5 million or so distinct CDR3 sequences, around 42% detected once. With 1 base removed from V and 1 base from J, the gap between germline ends came to 9 bases. The CDR3 has 15 amino acids. Germline CDR1 is KGHDR and CDR2 is SFDVKD. The data are from a study of blood T cells in healthy people across ages. Overall study results and limits: Per-million-T-cell TCR beta diversity fell roughly linearly with age. Naive CD4+ cells and diversity were both higher in long-lived donors than in aged donors.

The sequenced material came from blood. The chain uses TRBV24-1 and TRBJ1-1, with D possibly being TRBD1 (5 bases). The source is a young woman in good health. CDR3 sequence (DNA): TGTGCCACCAGTGATTTTACACAGGAGAACACTGAAGCTTTCTTT. This codes for CATSDFTQENTEAFF.